What follows are 7 T cell receptor beta chains derived from one specimen sequenced in a study of memory CD4+ T cells and cytomegalovirus serostatus. The sort gate was single viable CD3+CD4+CD8-CD45RO+ cells for memory CD4+ T cells. The data were produced by immunoSEQ multiplex PCR, yet TCRdb's version contains in-frame clones alone and is incomplete. Of over 65,000 clones listed, around 80% are singletons. Sequenced input: memory CD4+ T cells from blood. These TCRs come from an adult in good health and CMV-seronegative.

The chain employs TRBV28 and TRBJ1-6; D is undetermined. CDR1 and CDR2 from the germline V gene are MDHEN and SYDVKM. The CDR3 totals 17 residues. Trimming took 3 bases from V and 3 from J, leaving 15 bases between them. The CDR3 sequence is CASSFAGQVYYNSPLHF. Here the CDR3 DNA reads TGTGCCAGCAGTTTCGCTGGGCAGGTCTACTATAATTCACCCCTCCACTTT. The full variable domain, in which reference TRBV28 and TRBJ1-6 provide the parts outside the CDR3, is DVKVTQSSRYLVKRTGEKVFLECVQDMDHENMFWYRQDPGLGLRLIYFSYDVKMKEKGDIPEGYSVSREKKERFSLILESASTNQTSMYLCASSFAGQVYYNSPLHFGNGTRLTVT.

The chain recombines TRBV12-5 with TRBJ2-5; 15 bases are a match to TRBD2. This CDR3 is 16 amino acids long. CDR1 is LGHNT, CDR2 FRNRAP, per germline. V lost 3 bases to trimming and J lost 4 bases; unmatched junction nucleotides: 3. The chain's CDR3 is CASGFGLAGGVETQYF. The CDR3 DNA sequence: TGTGCTAGTGGTTTCGGACTAGCGGGGGGGGTAGAGACCCAGTACTTC. Using reference TRBV12-5 and TRBJ2-5 for the parts outside the CDR3, the full variable domain is DARVTQTPRHKVTEMGQEVTMRCQPILGHNTVFWYRQTMMQGLELLAYFRNRAPLDDSGMPKDRFSAEMPDATLATLKIQPSEPRDSAVYFCASGFGLAGGVETQYFGPGTRLLVL.

The chain has TRBV6-5 and TRBJ1-1; D is uncertain. Germline CDR1 reads MNHEY; CDR2 reads SVGAGI. This CDR3 contains 16 residues. V lost 0 bases and J lost 1, with 12 bases in between. This CDR3 reads CASSYSKWSRNTEAFF. Written as DNA, the CDR3 is TGTGCCAGCAGTTACTCGAAGTGGAGTCGGAACACTGAAGCTTTCTTT.

The chain joins TRBV15 to TRBJ2-3; 8 bases are a match to TRBD1. V lost 6 bases and J lost 1; bases outside the gene matches: 9. Germline V gene sequence: CDR1 LNHNV, CDR2 YYDKDF (reference sequence). The CDR3 has 16 residues. The CDR3 here is CATRSDSGGGTDTQYF. The CDR3 DNA is TGTGCCACCAGAAGCGATTCAGGGGGCGGCACAGATACGCAGTATTTT.

The genes are TRBV5-1 and TRBJ1-1; tentative D call: TRBD1 (5 bases). The CDR3 runs to 16 residues. In germline, CDR1 is SGHRS, CDR2 YFSETQ. Trimming removed 0 bases at V and 2 bases at J, with 14 bases between. The CDR3 DNA reads as TGCGCCAGCAGCTTGGTAGGTGGGGCCGAAAACACTGAAGCTTTCTTT. The encoded protein is CASSLVGGAENTEAFF.

The chain combines TRBV28 with TRBJ2-3; TRBD1 agrees at 8 bases. CDR1 MDHEN and CDR2 SYDVKM come from the germline V gene. The CDR3 is 14 residues long. V lost 5 bases, J lost 5 bases, and 6 bases stayed unmatched. CDR3 sequence: CASSHGDRKDTQYF. In DNA, the CDR3 is TGTGCCAGCAGTCACGGGGACAGGAAAGATACGCAGTATTTT.

The chain recombines TRBV10-3 with TRBJ1-2; D is uncertain. The germline gives CDR1 ENHRY, CDR2 SYGVKD. The CDR3 is 13 amino acids. Trimming pared 3 bases from V and 9 bases from J, leaving 14 bases between. The CDR3 sequence: CAISEKREWSYTF. The CDR3, as DNA: TGTGCCATCAGTGAAAAAAGGGAGTGGAGCTACACCTTC.